This paragraph reports one T cell receptor (beta chain). This sample stems from a study of blood T cell repertoires in COVID-19. Overall study: PBMCs, B-cell-depleted T cells, or T cells were the source of the cDNA or gDNA that made up the material.

The V gene lost 5 bases and the J gene lost 2 bases, with 7 bases spanning the gap. Germline V lookup: CDR1 SEHNR, CDR2 FQNEAQ (reference sequence). CDR3 length: 13 residues. Assay used: immunoSEQ multiplex PCR; TCRdb lists only in-frame clones, some missing. The data show 130,000 to 150,000 clones, under 90% seen once. Sequencing was performed on peripheral blood. The sequence came from a human donor in a cohort sampled during active COVID-19. The chain links TRBV7-9 to TRBJ2-1; D uncertain. CDR3 DNA sequence: TGTGCCAGCAGCGTGGGCACCTACAATGAGCAGTTCTTC. Amino acid sequence: CASSVGTYNEQFF.